This T cell receptor (beta chain) was sequenced for a study of blood T cell repertoires in COVID-19. This CDR3 comprises 14 residues. Germline V CDR1 and CDR2: LNHDA, SQIVND (reference sequence). V lost 3 bases to trimming and J lost 5 bases; unmatched junction nucleotides: 4. Methods used by the authors: Reference gene primer amplification gave nucleated cell count estimates. The protocol was immunoSEQ multiplex PCR, while the TCRdb copy is restricted to in-frame clones and leaves out a portion. From that table come the V and J calls and clone size; the DNA was used to work out D and trimming. The top ten hold roughly 2% of the sample, which has 210,000 or so clones, roughly 87% seen once.

Sequencing input: peripheral blood. The TCR was taken from a man aged 40-50 years with active or convalescent COVID-19. This chain connects TRBV19 to TRBJ1-1; 9 bases are a match to TRBD1. The CDR3 DNA reads as TGTGCCAGTAGTATGACAGGGGGTCAGACTGAAGCTTTCTTT. Amino acid sequence: CASSMTGGQTEAFF.